Sequencing of this T cell receptor (beta chain) was carried out in a study of blood T cell repertoires in COVID-19 (TCRdb year 2020). About the investigation overall: Samples covering the acute and convalescent phases of COVID-19 were provided by collaborators in the United States, Italy and Spain. Samples were obtained from the ongoing ImmuneRACE study (first 160 participants) and from some 1,300 subjects provided by 6 global collaborators. A freely available public database, intended as a resource for researchers studying the immune response to SARS-CoV-2, is where the repertoires were released. HLA class I and class II types, where available, came from metadata supplied by the sample provider rather than from assay-based typing. A de-identified subject ID, COVID-19 status, age in years and sex were almost always included in the sample metadata. Subjects who had been exposed to COVID-19, were actively infected with it, or had recovered from it provided the deeply sampled blood TCRbeta repertoires that made up the dataset. The prospective study material was composed of cDNA or gDNA derived from T cells, B-cell-depleted T cells, or PBMCs.

This clone was detected only once. The antigen this receptor binds is unknown. The input lacks base qualities; no much larger clone sits a single base away. The immunoSEQ Assay, a bias-controlled multiplex PCR, was used to amplify TCRbeta CDR3 regions from genomic DNA. The published analysis was carried out like this. The number of nucleated cells in each sample was estimated by amplification of reference gene primers within the assay. Sequence reads were collapsed and filtered to measure the absolute abundance of every unique TCRbeta CDR3 rearrangement. For each sample, productive Simpson clonality was calculated by taking the square root of Simpson's diversity index across productive rearrangements. Imported from immuneACCESS, the table was reduced by TCRdb to in-frame sequences with V and J called. These copies leave out some clones; in studies compared against another copy, an unresolved V gene accounts for under half, and the cause of the remainder is not known. The V and J calls and the clone size are those of that table, but D and trimming were determined from the DNA. The sample data list over 85,000 clones, and 70% to 90% of these were observed just once. The ten largest clonotypes hold 4.8% of the sample.

Taken from the germline V gene, the CDR1 and CDR2 loops are MNHEY and SVGAGI. There are 15 amino acids in the CDR3, from cysteine to phenylalanine inclusive. The read is trimmed to its CDR3 DNA, 45 bases read in frame from base 1. V is cut back by 2 bases and J by 5 bases, with 3 bases in the junction unmatched. Collaborating institutions collected whole blood in K2EDTA tubes following their own protocols. Collaborator samples were shipped for TCRbeta analysis as frozen whole blood, isolated PBMCs, or DNA extracted from either sample type. Findings and caveats that apply to the study as a whole: The quantity of clinical and demographic metadata differed by source and by participant and was supplied without curation.

Specimen: peripheral blood. The receptor was derived from a human donor in a cohort sampled during active COVID-19. The sequence links TRBV6-5 to TRBJ1-6, with 7 bases aligning to TRBD1. The CDR3 reads CASSYRQGHNSPLHF. In nucleotides, the sequence is TGTGCCAGCAGTTACCGACAGGGTCATAATTCACCCCTCCACTTT.